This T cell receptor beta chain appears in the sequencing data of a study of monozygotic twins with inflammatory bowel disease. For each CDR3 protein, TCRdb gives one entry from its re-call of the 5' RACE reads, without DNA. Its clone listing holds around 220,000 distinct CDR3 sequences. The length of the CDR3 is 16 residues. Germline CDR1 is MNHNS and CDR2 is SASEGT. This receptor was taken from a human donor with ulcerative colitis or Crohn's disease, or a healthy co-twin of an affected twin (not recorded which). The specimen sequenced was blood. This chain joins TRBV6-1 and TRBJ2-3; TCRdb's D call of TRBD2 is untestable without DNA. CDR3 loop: CASSEGASGVTDTQYF.